These 11 T cell receptor beta chains share one sample of origin, sequenced in a study of T cells in Graves' hyperthyroidism and ophthalmopathy. Amplified TCR beta CDR3 regions derived from RNA transcripts. Initially, a first-round RT-PCR of the TCR CDR3 employed the HTBI primer set. Using its own MiXCR run on the multiplex PCR reads, TCRdb lists one record per CDR3 protein. The table shows about 660,000 distinct CDR3 sequences, with 45% occurring only once. Material for sequencing was peripheral blood or thyroid tissue (not recorded which). The receptors derive from an adult man with Graves' disease, either hyperthyroidism or ophthalmopathy (not recorded which).

The gene calls are TRBV9 and TRBJ2-7, with a weak D call TRBD2 (6 bases). The CDR3 covers 15 residues. V dropped 4 bases and J dropped 3 bases, with 17 bases sitting between them. Germline V gene data show CDR1 as SGDLS and CDR2 as YYNGEE. The DNA of the CDR3 is TGTGCCAGCAGCCCAACCGGGACTCAGGTCTACGAGCAGTACTTC. Translation gives CASSPTGTQVYEQYF.

The gene calls are TRBV6-5 and TRBJ2-7; TRBD1 agrees at 8 bases. J gave up 4 bases and V 5 bases, and 10 bases lay outside the gene matches. This CDR3 has 15 amino acids. Germline loops: CDR1 MNHEY, CDR2 SVGAGI. CDR3 residues: CASSPGRTGTYEQYF. CDR3 coding DNA: TGTGCCAGCAGTCCAGGAAGGACAGGGACGTACGAGCAGTACTTC.

This clonotype was counted many times. This rearrangement joins TRBV19 to TRBJ1-5; 8 nucleotides agree with TRBD1. CDR1 and CDR2 from the germline V gene are LNHDA and SQIVND (reference sequence). This CDR3 is built from 14 residues. V was clipped by 4 bases and J by 7 bases; unmatched bases: 6. In nucleotides, the CDR3 is TGTGCCAGTAGTACGTACAGGGGGGAGCAGCCCCAGCATTTT. Amino acids: CASSTYRGEQPQHF.

The V call is TRBV29-1, the J call TRBJ2-5, with TRBD1 identical over 7 bases. The J call is in doubt because the DNA end fits TRBJ2-7 better. Germline CDR1 reads SQVTM; CDR2 reads ANQGSEA. CDR3 size: 13 residues. In DNA form, the CDR3 reads TGCAGCGTTGAGAACAGGGGAAGCTACGAGCAGTACTTC. It encodes CSVENRGSYEQYF.

This clonotype appeared many times. DNA for the CDR3: TGCGCCAGCAGCCTTCAGGGGACGAAGGAAAAACTGTTTTTT. The encoded protein is CASSLQGTKEKLFF. This chain joins TRBV10-2 and TRBJ1-4; weak D call: TRBD1 (6 bases). V lost 6 bases and J 8 bases, leaving 16 bases between the germline ends. The CDR3 extends over 14 amino acids. Germline V gene lookup returns CDR1 WSHSY and CDR2 SAAADI.

This clonotype was seen repeatedly, ten times or more. The chain joins TRBV6-1 to TRBJ1-1, with no clear D. Trimming removed 0 bases at V and 0 bases at J, with 5 bases between. This CDR3 region has 14 residues. The germline V gene encodes CDR1 MNHNS and CDR2 SASEGT. The CDR3 nucleotides read TGTGCCAGCAGTGAAGCTGTTCTGAACACTGAAGCTTTCTTT. Translation: CASSEAVLNTEAFF.

Concerning this clonotype itself: A much larger clone lies a single base off, so this may be a read error. The V gene is TRBV10-2, the J gene TRBJ1-2, with a weak D call TRBD1 (6 bases). Germline V gene sequence: CDR1 WSHSY, CDR2 SAAADI. Trimming stripped 2 bases from V and 4 bases from J, with 17 bases between. The CDR3 has 16 residues. CDR3 protein: CASSEPGGAPSYGYTF. In DNA, the CDR3 is TGCGCCAGCAGTGAGCCGGGGGGGGCGCCGTCCTATGGCTACACCTTC.

The gene calls are TRBV20-1 and TRBJ1-3; D is perhaps TRBD1 (5 bases). Germline CDR1 is DFQATT and CDR2 is SNEGSKA (reference sequence). The CDR3 is 17 residues long. Trimming removed 4 bases at V and 0 bases at J, with 19 bases between. The CDR3 loop is CSAKGDLFEGSGNTIYF. The CDR3 DNA is TGCAGTGCTAAAGGGGATTTGTTCGAGGGCTCTGGAAACACCATATATTTT.

Concerning this clonotype: The junction differs from germline at one of its ends, possibly a read error. V is TRBV7-9 and J is TRBJ2-7; D ambiguous. The CDR3 consists of 13 residues. Germline V CDR1 and CDR2: SEHNR, FQNEAQ (reference sequence). Written as DNA, the CDR3 is TGCACCAGCAGCCCTGGGCCCCGGTACGAGCAGTACTTC. Its protein product is CTSSPGPRYEQYF.

V usage is TRBV29-1 and J usage is TRBJ1-1; weak D call: TRBD1 (6 bases). V lost 1 base and J lost 4, with 19 bases in between. The germline V gene encodes CDR1 SQVTM and CDR2 ANQGSEA. The CDR3 has 16 amino acids. This chain's CDR3 is CSVEAFSGHGTTEAFF. CDR3 bases: TGCAGCGTTGAAGCTTTTTCGGGACACGGAACCACTGAAGCTTTCTTT.

This clonotype was recorded many times. V and J are TRBV29-1 and TRBJ1-1; D gene unclear. The length of the CDR3 is 13 residues. Germline lookup yields CDR1 SQVTM and CDR2 ANQGSEA. Trimming stripped 7 bases from V and 2 bases from J, with 14 bases between. In DNA, the CDR3 is TGCAGCGCTATTATCGCGACAAACACTGAAGCTTTCTTT. Amino acid sequence: CSAIIATNTEAFF.